A single sample is the source of the 28 T cell receptor beta chains below, sequenced in a study of cytomegalovirus exposure and HLA in healthy donors. It was with 60 Vbeta and 13 Jbeta primers that the PCR ran. Here immunoSEQ multiplex PCR was the method, and the copy in TCRdb shows in-frame clones only, minus some. The sample yields about 150,000 clones, roughly 80% seen once. Sequenced input: PBMCs. Source of these receptors: a woman in her thirties or forties in good health and CMV-seronegative.

The chain links TRBV6-5 to TRBJ1-2, with D possibly matching TRBD1 (5 bases). V lost 8 bases to trimming and J lost 6 bases, with 10 bases between them. Germline values: CDR1 MNHEY, CDR2 SVGAGI. This CDR3 is 11 amino acids long. The CDR3 nucleotides are TGTGCCAGCGGGAGGGGAAATGGCTACACCTTC. Encoded protein: CASGRGNGYTF.

J is TRBJ1-5 and V is TRBV5-1; 8 nucleotides align to TRBD1. The V gene's germline CDR1 is SGHRS and CDR2 YFSETQ. This CDR3 is 16 amino acids long. V was clipped by 1 base and J by 0 bases; unmatched bases: 3. The CDR3 protein is CASSLTGTGSNQPQHF. The CDR3, as DNA: TGCGCCAGCAGCTTGACCGGGACAGGTAGCAATCAGCCCCAGCATTTT.

Concerning this clone: The junction departs from the called germline gene at one end, perhaps through a read error. Different DNA sequences within this sample yield the same CDR3. This chain uses TRBV4-2 with TRBJ1-6; D unresolved. CDR1 is LGHNA and CDR2 is YNFKEQ in the germline V gene. The CDR3 totals 12 residues. The CDR3 sequence: CASSRRDSPLHF. As DNA, the CDR3 is TGTGCCAGCAGTCGAAGAGATTCGCCCCTCCACTTT.

This chain uses TRBV7-8 with TRBJ2-2; D not resolved. The CDR3 loop spans 15 amino acids. The V end was cut by 0 bases, the J end by 6 bases, with 11 bases between. Germline V gives CDR1 SGHVS, CDR2 FQNEAQ. CDR3 residues: CASSLAVGPAGELFF. CDR3 nucleotide sequence: TGTGCCAGCAGCTTAGCCGTGGGCCCGGCCGGGGAGCTGTTTTTT.

V is TRBV5-1 and J is TRBJ2-3; 8 nucleotides agree with TRBD2. Losses at the gene ends were 5 bases for V and 5 bases for J; bases not matched to a gene: 10. CDR1 is SGHRS, CDR2 YFSETQ, per germline. This CDR3 has 15 amino acids. The CDR3: CASSEGGGRGDTQYF. The CDR3 coding sequence is TGCGCCAGCAGTGAGGGCGGGGGGAGAGGAGATACGCAGTATTTT. Together with reference TRBV5-1 and TRBJ2-3, the CDR3 gives the full variable domain: KAGVTQTPRYLIKTRGQQVTLSCSPISGHRSVSWYQQTPGQGLQFLFEYFSETQRNKGNFPGRFSGRQFSNSRSEMNVSTLELGDSALYLCASSEGGGRGDTQYFGPGTRLTVL.

This clone was seen only once. V and J are TRBV13 and TRBJ2-7; a weak D match, TRBD1 (6 bases). From germline, CDR1 is PRHDT and CDR2 FYEKMQ (reference sequence). With 8 bases removed from V and 0 bases from J, the gap between germline ends came to 11 bases. There are 13 residues in the CDR3. The CDR3 here is CASRTASSYEQYF. DNA for the CDR3: TGTGCCAGCCGGACAGCGAGCTCCTACGAGCAGTACTTC.

The genes are TRBV9 and TRBJ2-1, with 8 bases lining up with TRBD1. The ends lost 2 bases at V and 3 bases at J; junction bases unmatched: 10. This CDR3 region has 17 residues. CDR1 SGDLS and CDR2 YYNGEE come from the germline V gene. CDR3 in amino acids: CASSVLSQGTGYNEQFF. The CDR3, as DNA: TGTGCCAGCAGCGTCCTGTCCCAAGGGACAGGCTACAATGAGCAGTTCTTC. The full variable domain, with the rest looked up from reference TRBV9 and TRBJ2-1, is DSGVTQTPKHLITATGQRVTLRCSPRSGDLSVYWYQQSLDQGLQFLIQYYNGEERAKGNILERFSAQQFPDLHSELNLSSLELGDSALYFCASSVLSQGTGYNEQFFGPGTRLTVL.

V gene TRBV30 combines with J gene TRBJ2-7; D perhaps matches TRBD1 (6 bases). The CDR3 runs to 12 residues. In germline, CDR1 is GTSNPN, CDR2 SVGIG (reference sequence). V was trimmed by 1 base and J by 5 bases, leaving 9 bases between them. The CDR3 loop is CAWSDRVNEQYF. The CDR3 coding sequence is TGTGCCTGGAGTGACAGGGTTAACGAGCAGTACTTC.

The V call is TRBV4-1, the J call TRBJ2-7, with 7 bases identical to TRBD2. The CDR3 runs to 15 residues. Trimming took 4 bases from V and 3 from J; bases not matched to a gene: 9. Germline loops: CDR1 MGHRA, CDR2 YSYEKL. The CDR3 region has the DNA TGCGCCAGCAGCCTAATGGGCCCGGGGGGCTACGAGCAGTACTTC. This gives the protein CASSLMGPGGYEQYF.

V and J are TRBV7-6 and TRBJ2-3; D not certain. Germline CDR1 SGHVS, CDR2 FNYEAQ. CDR3 size: 14 residues. The ends were cut back, 5 bases at V and 4 bases at J, with 13 bases in the middle. CDR3 in DNA: TGTGCCAGCAGCCTCGATCCAGGATCAGATACGCAGTATTTT. This sequence encodes CASSLDPGSDTQYF.

This rearrangement joins TRBV7-8 to TRBJ2-3, with D unresolved. V lost 4 bases, J lost 3 bases, and 8 bases lay in between. The CDR3 is 13 residues long. CDR1 is SGHVS and CDR2 is FQNEAQ in the germline V gene. The CDR3: CASSSRTTDTQYF. In DNA form, the CDR3 reads TGTGCCAGCAGCTCACGAACAACAGATACGCAGTATTTT.

This clone occurred once. V gene TRBV28 combines with J gene TRBJ2-7, with 11 nucleotides matching TRBD1. CDR3 size: 14 residues. Germline CDR1 and CDR2: MDHEN and SYDVKM. Trimming at V came to 6 bases and at J to 5 bases, leaving 6 bases not matched to a gene. The CDR3 coding sequence is TGTGCCAGCAGGACAGGACAGGGGGCCGACGAGCAGTACTTC. This gives the protein CASRTGQGADEQYF.

This chain connects TRBV5-1 to TRBJ2-7, with TRBD2 matching 10 bases. Germline V CDR1 and CDR2: SGHRS, YFSETQ. V shed 2 bases, J shed 2 bases, and the junction held 7 bases outside the gene matches. The CDR3 extends over 16 amino acids. Here the CDR3 reads CASSLALSGGAYEQYF. DNA for the CDR3: TGCGCCAGCAGCTTAGCACTAAGCGGGGGGGCCTACGAGCAGTACTTC.

The chain recombines TRBV5-6 with TRBJ2-3, with TRBD2 as a possible D gene (6 bases). There are 15 residues in the CDR3. CDR1 and CDR2 (germline): SGHDT, YYEEEE. V lost 4 bases to trimming and J lost 2 bases, with 14 bases between them. The CDR3 loop reads CASSRTGASTDTQYF. CDR3 nucleotides: TGTGCCAGCAGCAGAACGGGAGCTTCCACAGATACGCAGTATTTT. The whole variable domain, remainder taken from reference TRBV5-6 and TRBJ2-3, is DAGVTQSPTHLIKTRGQQVTLRCSPKSGHDTVSWYQQALGQGPQFIFQYYEEEERQRGNFPDRFSGHQFPNYSSELNVNALLLGDSALYLCASSRTGASTDTQYFGPGTRLTVL.

This chain joins TRBV6-6 and TRBJ2-3, with TRBD2 identical over 10 bases. With V trimmed by 4 bases and J by 4 bases, 8 bases remained unmatched. CDR3 length: 16 residues. Looked up from germline, CDR1 is MNHNY and CDR2 is SVGAGI (reference sequence). Here the CDR3 DNA reads TGTGCCAGCAGTTCGGCCCCACTAGCGGGATCAGATACGCAGTATTTT. Its translation is CASSSAPLAGSDTQYF.

This chain joins TRBV29-1 and TRBJ2-2; a possible D gene is TRBD2 (5 bases). With 3 bases removed from V and 4 bases from J, the gap between germline ends came to 9 bases. Germline CDR1 SQVTM, CDR2 ANQGSEA. This CDR3 is 13 amino acids long. CDR3 residues: CSVDAGFTGELFF. The CDR3 nucleotides are TGCAGCGTTGATGCGGGTTTCACCGGGGAGCTGTTTTTT.

The chain couples TRBV10-1 to TRBJ2-6; no firm D call. The germline V gene encodes CDR1 WNHNN and CDR2 SYGVQD (reference sequence). This CDR3 has 17 residues. Trimming cost V 8 bases and J 0 bases, with 17 bases left between them. CDR3 residues: CASSILPVFSGANVLTF. In DNA form, the CDR3 reads TGCGCCAGCTCGATCCTACCTGTCTTCTCTGGGGCCAACGTCCTGACTTTC.

This chain links TRBV19 with TRBJ2-4; 7 bases are shared with TRBD1. Per the germline V gene, CDR1 is LNHDA and CDR2 is SQIVND (reference sequence). The J segment lost 3 bases and the V segment lost 3 bases, leaving 2 bases of the junction unmatched. The CDR3 is made up of 14 amino acids. The CDR3 DNA is TGTGCCAGTAGTATGGCAGGGGGCAAAAACATTCAGTACTTC. Protein product: CASSMAGGKNIQYF.

The V call is TRBV5-1, the J call TRBJ1-2; TRBD1 aligns across 7 bases. The CDR3 spans 17 residues. V dropped 3 bases and J dropped 0; count of bases not matched to a gene: 11. CDR1 and CDR2 (germline): SGHRS, YFSETQ. This CDR3 reads CASSSDFNRGTNYGYTF. For the CDR3, the DNA is TGCGCCAGCAGCTCAGATTTTAACAGGGGTACTAACTATGGCTACACCTTC.

This chain uses TRBV5-1 with TRBJ1-4; D gene uncertain. The CDR3 loop spans 12 amino acids. CDR1 is SGHRS, CDR2 YFSETQ, per germline. In nucleotides, the CDR3 is TGCCCCCCAAGCGGCGAACCTGAAAAACTGTTTTTT. This encodes CPPSGEPEKLFF.

V is TRBV5-4 and J is TRBJ1-2, with a possible D match to TRBD1 (6 bases). Germline V gives CDR1 SGHNT, CDR2 YYREEE (reference sequence). This CDR3 has 17 residues. V gave up 5 bases and J gave up 8 bases, with 28 bases separating them. The CDR3 nucleotides are TGTGCCAGCAGTACCGGGGGGGCAGGGGAAAGAGAGAGAGGCTACACCTTC. This sequence encodes CASSTGGAGERERGYTF.

As concerns this clone: Other DNA sequences in the same sample also yield this CDR3. The chain has TRBV29-1 and TRBJ1-2, with 9 bases lining up with TRBD1. The CDR3 loop spans 11 amino acids. Trimming cost V 6 bases and J 5 bases; bases outside gene matches: 1. Looked up from germline, CDR1 is SQVTM and CDR2 is ANQGSEA. CDR3 loop: CSVGQGYGYTF. The CDR3 DNA sequence: TGCAGCGTAGGACAGGGGTATGGCTACACCTTC.

The chain links TRBV9 to TRBJ2-7, with 8 bases matching TRBD2. The V and J ends lost 4 bases and 7 bases, in that order; junction bases with no gene match: 16. This CDR3 spans 16 amino acids. CDR1 is SGDLS and CDR2 is YYNGEE in the germline V gene. The CDR3 protein is CASSLTPGGPCLEQYF. The DNA for the CDR3 is TGTGCCAGCAGCCTCACCCCGGGGGGGCCGTGTCTGGAGCAGTACTTC.

The rearrangement joins TRBV27 to TRBJ1-1; D is perhaps TRBD1 (6 bases). CDR3 length: 14 residues. Germline V gene data show CDR1 as MNHEY and CDR2 as SMNVEV (reference sequence). V was clipped by 4 bases and J by 3 bases, with 12 bases between them. CDR3 sequence (DNA): TGTGCCAGCAGTTGGACAGCGGCGTACACTGAAGCTTTCTTT. This translates into CASSWTAAYTEAFF.

This clone was recorded once. The genes are TRBV29-1 and TRBJ2-7; 9 bases fit TRBD2. V dropped 3 bases and J dropped 7; count of bases not matched to a gene: 4. CDR3 size: 12 residues. Germline CDR1 and CDR2: SQVTM and ANQGSEA. For the CDR3, the DNA is TGCAGCGTTGAGACCAGCGGGGGGGAGCAGTACTTC. Its protein product is CSVETSGGEQYF.

This sequence joins TRBV11-2 and TRBJ2-3, with 9 positions matching TRBD2. This CDR3 is built from 15 residues. Per the germline V gene, CDR1 is SGHAT and CDR2 is FQNNGV. V trimming: 1 base; J trimming: 4 bases; junction bases outside the gene matches: 3. The CDR3 region is CASSLGGREADTQYF. In DNA, the CDR3 is TGTGCCAGCAGCTTAGGCGGGAGGGAGGCAGATACGCAGTATTTT. The full variable domain, in which reference TRBV11-2 and TRBJ2-3 provide the parts outside the CDR3, is EAGVAQSPRYKIIEKRQSVAFWCNPISGHATLYWYQQILGQGPKLLIQFQNNGVVDDSQLPKDRFSAERLKGVDSTLKIQPAKLEDSAVYLCASSLGGREADTQYFGPGTRLTVL.

This rearrangement joins TRBV29-1 to TRBJ1-1; D possibly corresponds to TRBD1 (6 bases). This CDR3 has 13 residues. Germline CDR1 reads SQVTM; CDR2 reads ANQGSEA. V lost 6 bases to trimming and J lost 4 bases, with 15 bases between them. The CDR3 nucleotides read TGCAGCGTGAACCCTGGGGGGGCCACTGAAGCTTTCTTT. It specifies CSVNPGGATEAFF. The whole variable domain, remainder taken from reference TRBV29-1 and TRBJ1-1, is SAVISQKPSRDICQRGTSLTIQCQVDSQVTMMFWYRQQPGQSLTLIATANQGSEATYESGFVIDKFPISRPNLTFSTLTVSNMSPEDSSIYLCSVNPGGATEAFFGQGTRLTVV.

The sample holds one count of this clone. This chain connects TRBV6-5 to TRBJ2-5; 12 bases match TRBD1. J was trimmed by 6 bases and V by 6 bases; bases with no gene match: 5. CDR1 MNHEY and CDR2 SVGAGI come from the germline V gene. This CDR3 is built from 14 residues. CDR3: CASRLGQGAKTQYF. CDR3 sequence (DNA): TGTGCCAGCAGGTTGGGACAGGGGGCGAAGACCCAGTACTTC.